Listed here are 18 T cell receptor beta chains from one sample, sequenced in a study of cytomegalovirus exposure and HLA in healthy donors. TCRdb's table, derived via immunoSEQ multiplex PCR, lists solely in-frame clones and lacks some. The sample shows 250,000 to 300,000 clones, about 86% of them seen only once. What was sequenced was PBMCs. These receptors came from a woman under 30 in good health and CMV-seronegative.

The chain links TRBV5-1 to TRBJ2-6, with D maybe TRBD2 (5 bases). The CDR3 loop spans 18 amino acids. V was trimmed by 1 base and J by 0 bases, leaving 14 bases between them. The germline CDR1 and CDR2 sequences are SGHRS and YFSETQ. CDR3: CASSLQSSRTSGANVLTF. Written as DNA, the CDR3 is TGCGCCAGCAGCTTGCAGTCTAGCCGTACCTCTGGGGCCAACGTCCTGACTTTC.

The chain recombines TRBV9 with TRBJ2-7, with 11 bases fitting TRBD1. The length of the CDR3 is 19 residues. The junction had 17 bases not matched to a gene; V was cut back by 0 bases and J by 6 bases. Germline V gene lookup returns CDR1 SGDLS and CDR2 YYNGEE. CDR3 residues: CASSVGPHPFWTGGREQYF. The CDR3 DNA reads TGTGCCAGCAGCGTAGGTCCCCACCCCTTTTGGACAGGGGGCCGCGAGCAGTACTTC.

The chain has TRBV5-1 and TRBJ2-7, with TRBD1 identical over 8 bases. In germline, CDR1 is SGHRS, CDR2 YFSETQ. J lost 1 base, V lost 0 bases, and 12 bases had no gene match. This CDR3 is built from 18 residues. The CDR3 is CASSLVATGERYSYEQYF. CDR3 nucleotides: TGCGCCAGCAGCTTGGTCGCGACAGGGGAACGATATTCCTACGAGCAGTACTTC.

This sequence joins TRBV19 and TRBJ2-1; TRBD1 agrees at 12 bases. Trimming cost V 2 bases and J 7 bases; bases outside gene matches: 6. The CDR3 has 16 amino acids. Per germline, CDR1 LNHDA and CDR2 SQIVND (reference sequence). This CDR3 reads CASSIRGTGGKNEQFF. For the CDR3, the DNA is TGTGCCAGTAGTATAAGAGGGACAGGGGGCAAGAATGAGCAGTTCTTC.

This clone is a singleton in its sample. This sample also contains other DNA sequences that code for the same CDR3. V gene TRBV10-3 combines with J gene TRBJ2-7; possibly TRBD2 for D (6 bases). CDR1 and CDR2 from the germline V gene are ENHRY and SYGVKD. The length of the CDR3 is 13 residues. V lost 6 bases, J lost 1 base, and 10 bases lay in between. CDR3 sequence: CAISGGDSYEQYF. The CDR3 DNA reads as TGTGCCATCAGCGGGGGAGATTCCTACGAGCAGTACTTC.

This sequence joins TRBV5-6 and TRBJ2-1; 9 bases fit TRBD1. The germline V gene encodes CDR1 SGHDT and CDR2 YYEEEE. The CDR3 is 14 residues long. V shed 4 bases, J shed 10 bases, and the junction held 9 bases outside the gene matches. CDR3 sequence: CASSHPGQGREQFF. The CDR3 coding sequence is TGTGCCAGCAGCCATCCGGGACAGGGCCGAGAGCAGTTCTTC.

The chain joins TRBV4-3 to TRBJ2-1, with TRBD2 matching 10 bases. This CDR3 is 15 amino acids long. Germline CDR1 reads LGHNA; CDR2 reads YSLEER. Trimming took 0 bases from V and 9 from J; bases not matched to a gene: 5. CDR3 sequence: CASSQEPLAGVEQFF. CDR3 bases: TGCGCCAGCAGCCAAGAGCCCCTAGCGGGGGTTGAGCAGTTCTTC.

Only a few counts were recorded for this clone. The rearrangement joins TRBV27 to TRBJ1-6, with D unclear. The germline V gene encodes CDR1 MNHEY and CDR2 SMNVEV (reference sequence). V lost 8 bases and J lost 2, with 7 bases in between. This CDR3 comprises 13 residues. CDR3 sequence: CASSTAYNSPLHF. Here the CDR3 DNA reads TGTGCCAGCTCCACGGCCTATAATTCACCCCTCCACTTT.

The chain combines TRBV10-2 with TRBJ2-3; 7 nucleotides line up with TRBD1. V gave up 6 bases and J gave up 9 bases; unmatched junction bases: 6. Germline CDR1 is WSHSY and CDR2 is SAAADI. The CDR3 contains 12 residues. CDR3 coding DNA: TGCGCCAGCAGCGACAGGGACAAGACGCAGTATTTT. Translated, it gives CASSDRDKTQYF.

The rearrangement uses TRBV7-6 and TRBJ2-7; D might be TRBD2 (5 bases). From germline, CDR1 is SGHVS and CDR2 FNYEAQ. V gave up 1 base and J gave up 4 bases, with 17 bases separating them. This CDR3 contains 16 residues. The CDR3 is CASSLGPSLAFYEQYF. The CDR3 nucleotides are TGTGCCAGCAGCTTAGGTCCATCCCTAGCCTTTTACGAGCAGTACTTC.

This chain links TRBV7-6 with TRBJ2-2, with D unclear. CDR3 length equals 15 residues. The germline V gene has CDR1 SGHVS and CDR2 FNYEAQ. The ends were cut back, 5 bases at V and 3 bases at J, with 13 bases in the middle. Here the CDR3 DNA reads TGTGCCAGCAGCCTAATGAATACGGACACCGGGGAGCTGTTTTTT. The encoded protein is CASSLMNTDTGELFF. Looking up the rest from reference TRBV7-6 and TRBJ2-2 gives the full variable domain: GAGVSQSPRYKVTKRGQDVALRCDPISGHVSLYWYRQALGQGPEFLTYFNYEAQQDKSGLPNDRFSAERPEGSISTLTIQRTEQRDSAMYRCASSLMNTDTGELFFGEGSRLTVL.

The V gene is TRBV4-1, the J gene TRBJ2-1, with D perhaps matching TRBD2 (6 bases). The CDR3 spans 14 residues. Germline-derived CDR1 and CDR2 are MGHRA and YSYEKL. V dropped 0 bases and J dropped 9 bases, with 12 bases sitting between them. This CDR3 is CASSQDAGGGEQFF. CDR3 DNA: TGCGCCAGCAGCCAAGACGCCGGGGGAGGTGAGCAGTTCTTC.

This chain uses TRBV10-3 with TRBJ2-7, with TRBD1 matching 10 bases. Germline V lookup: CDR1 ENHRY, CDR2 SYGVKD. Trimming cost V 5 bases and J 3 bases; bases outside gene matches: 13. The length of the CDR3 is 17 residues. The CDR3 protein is CAISPGQGNLRIYEQYF. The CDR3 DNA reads TGTGCCATCAGTCCGGGACAGGGGAACCTGAGAATCTACGAGCAGTACTTC.

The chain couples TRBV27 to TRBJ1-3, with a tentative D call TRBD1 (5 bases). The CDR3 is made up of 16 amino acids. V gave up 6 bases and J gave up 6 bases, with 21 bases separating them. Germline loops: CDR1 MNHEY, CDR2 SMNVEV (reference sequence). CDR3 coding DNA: TGTGCCAGCAGCCCAAAGCCGGCGGGGACGGTAAACACCATATATTTT. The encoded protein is CASSPKPAGTVNTIYF.

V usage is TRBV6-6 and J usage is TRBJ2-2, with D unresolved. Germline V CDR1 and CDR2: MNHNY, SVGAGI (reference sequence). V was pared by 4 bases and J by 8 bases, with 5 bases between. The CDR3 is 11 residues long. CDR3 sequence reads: CASSLTGELFF. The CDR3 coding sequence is TGTGCCAGCAGTTTGACAGGGGAGCTGTTTTTT.

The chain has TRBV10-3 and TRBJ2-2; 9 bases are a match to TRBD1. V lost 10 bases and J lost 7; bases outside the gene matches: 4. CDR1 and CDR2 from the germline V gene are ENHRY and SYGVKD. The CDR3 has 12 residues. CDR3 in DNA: TGTGCCACCGACAGGGGGAACGGGGAGCTGTTTTTT. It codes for CATDRGNGELFF.

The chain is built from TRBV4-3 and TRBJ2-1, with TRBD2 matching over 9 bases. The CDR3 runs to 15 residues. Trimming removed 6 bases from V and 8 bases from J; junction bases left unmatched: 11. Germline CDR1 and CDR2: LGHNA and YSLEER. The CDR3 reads CASSLMASGEDEQFF. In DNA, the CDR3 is TGCGCCAGCAGTCTAATGGCTAGCGGGGAGGATGAGCAGTTCTTC.

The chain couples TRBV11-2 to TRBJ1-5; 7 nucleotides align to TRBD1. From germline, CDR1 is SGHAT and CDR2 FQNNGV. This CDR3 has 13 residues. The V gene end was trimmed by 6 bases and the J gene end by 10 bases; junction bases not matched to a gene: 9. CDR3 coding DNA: TGTGCCAGCAGTCTCGACAGGGAAGGACCCCAGCATTTT. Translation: CASSLDREGPQHF.